The 12 T cell receptor beta chains listed next were all sequenced from one sample in a study of blood T cell repertoires in COVID-19. The method was immunoSEQ multiplex PCR; TCRdb's version includes in-frame clones alone and lacks a portion of them. Seen here are 250,000 to 300,000 clones, around 78% observed once, and the top ten hold roughly 4.5%. The sequenced sample consisted of peripheral blood. The source of these receptors is a man between 60 and 70 years old who had recovered from COVID-19.

The chain employs TRBV9 and TRBJ2-3, with TRBD1 identical over 10 bases. V lost 0 bases to trimming and J lost 4 bases; unmatched junction nucleotides: 8. CDR1 SGDLS and CDR2 YYNGEE come from the germline V gene. This CDR3 region has 17 residues. CDR3 in DNA: TGTGCCAGCAGCGTAGCCCTGAATGGACAGGGGGCAGATACGCAGTATTTT. It codes for CASSVALNGQGADTQYF. Filled out from reference TRBV9 and TRBJ2-3, the complete variable domain reads DSGVTQTPKHLITATGQRVTLRCSPRSGDLSVYWYQQSLDQGLQFLIQYYNGEERAKGNILERFSAQQFPDLHSELNLSSLELGDSALYFCASSVALNGQGADTQYFGPGTRLTVL.

The V call is TRBV7-3, the J call TRBJ2-1; D call uncertain. Germline assignment: CDR1 SGHTA and CDR2 FQGTGA. V was pared by 9 bases and J by 2 bases, with 11 bases between. The CDR3 has 13 amino acids. The CDR3, as DNA: TGTGCCAGTGCCCTTAGCACCTACAATGAGCAGTTCTTC. This codes for CASALSTYNEQFF.

V and J are TRBV11-2 and TRBJ1-1; D is unresolved. The CDR3 loop spans 14 amino acids. The germline V gene has CDR1 SGHAT and CDR2 FQNNGV. With 1 base removed from V and 6 bases from J, the gap between germline ends came to 12 bases. This CDR3 is CASSLVLVSSEAFF. DNA for the CDR3: TGTGCCAGCAGCTTAGTGTTGGTCAGTTCTGAAGCTTTCTTT. The variable domain in full, completed from reference TRBV11-2 and TRBJ1-1, reads EAGVAQSPRYKIIEKRQSVAFWCNPISGHATLYWYQQILGQGPKLLIQFQNNGVVDDSQLPKDRFSAERLKGVDSTLKIQPAKLEDSAVYLCASSLVLVSSEAFFGQGTRLTVV.

J is TRBJ2-2 and V is TRBV29-1, with a tentative D call TRBD1 (6 bases). This CDR3 region has 13 residues. Germline-derived CDR1 and CDR2 are SQVTM and ANQGSEA. The V gene lost 3 bases and the J gene lost 1 base, with 6 bases spanning the gap. DNA of the CDR3: TGCAGCGTTGACAGGGGGAACACCGGGGAGCTGTTTTTT. It is translated as CSVDRGNTGELFF.

The chain is built from TRBV28 and TRBJ2-7, with 7 positions matching TRBD1. The germline V gene encodes CDR1 MDHEN and CDR2 SYDVKM. Losses at the gene ends were 5 bases for V and 3 bases for J; bases not matched to a gene: 4. The length of the CDR3 is 13 residues. In nucleotides, the CDR3 is TGTGCCAGCAGTGGACAGGCCCTCTACGAGCAGTACTTC. Translation gives CASSGQALYEQYF.

J is TRBJ2-5 and V is TRBV5-4; maybe TRBD2 (6 bases). V shed 1 base and J shed 9 bases, with 19 bases lying between them. Germline V gives CDR1 SGHNT, CDR2 YYREEE (reference sequence). This CDR3 is 15 amino acids long. This CDR3 is CASSLRRETKSAQYF. Written as DNA, the CDR3 is TGTGCCAGCAGCTTGAGACGGGAGACTAAGTCGGCCCAGTACTTC. Together with reference TRBV5-4 and TRBJ2-5, the CDR3 gives the full variable domain: ETGVTQSPTHLIKTRGQQVTLRCSSQSGHNTVSWYQQALGQGPQFIFQYYREEENGRGNFPPRFSGLQFPNYSSELNVNALELDDSALYLCASSLRRETKSAQYFGPGTRLLVL.

This chain joins TRBV7-3 and TRBJ2-2; TRBD1 agrees at 9 bases. CDR3 length equals 15 residues. Per the germline V gene, CDR1 is SGHTA and CDR2 is FQGTGA. After removal of 5 bases from V and 6 bases from J, the junction contained 7 bases not matched to a gene. The CDR3 DNA reads TGTGCCAGCAGCGCGGGGACAGGGCGGGCCGGGGAGCTGTTTTTT. It encodes CASSAGTGRAGELFF.

This sequence joins TRBV11-2 and TRBJ2-2; TRBD2 is a possible D gene (5 bases). Trimming left V 4 bases short and J 7 bases short, with 10 bases between. The CDR3 totals 13 residues. From germline, CDR1 is SGHAT and CDR2 FQNNGV. CDR3 loop: CASSWGEGGELFF. The CDR3 coding sequence is TGTGCCAGCAGCTGGGGTGAGGGCGGGGAGCTGTTTTTT.

This rearrangement joins TRBV6-5 to TRBJ2-7; possible D gene TRBD1, 5 bases. Trimming took 2 bases from V and 6 from J, leaving 11 bases between them. Germline V gene sequence: CDR1 MNHEY, CDR2 SVGAGI. CDR3 length: 13 amino acids. CDR3 DNA: TGTGCCAGCAGTTACAACCTTAGGGGCGAGCAGTACTTC. This sequence encodes CASSYNLRGEQYF.

In its sample, this clone was seen a few times. V usage is TRBV7-8 and J usage is TRBJ2-7; TRBD2 matches at 8 bases. The CDR3 is 15 amino acids. Germline CDR1 SGHVS, CDR2 FQNEAQ. The V gene end was trimmed by 1 base and the J gene end by 3 bases; junction bases not matched to a gene: 5. The CDR3 DNA sequence: TGTGCCAGCAGCTTAGAAGGGACTAGTAACTACGAGCAGTACTTC. Its translation: CASSLEGTSNYEQYF.

J is TRBJ2-1 and V is TRBV6-5; 12 bases align to TRBD2. This CDR3 is 15 amino acids long. V lost 4 bases and J lost 6; bases outside the gene matches: 4. Germline CDR1 and CDR2: MNHEY and SVGAGI. The CDR3 here is CASSSGTSGRNEQFF. CDR3 DNA: TGTGCCAGCAGTTCCGGGACTAGCGGGCGCAATGAGCAGTTCTTC.

The V and J genes are TRBV7-9 and TRBJ2-7; possible D gene TRBD1, 6 bases. Between the trimmed V and J ends, which lost 5 bases and 0 bases, there was a span of 14 bases. CDR3 size: 15 residues. Per germline, CDR1 SEHNR and CDR2 FQNEAQ (reference sequence). In nucleotides, the CDR3 is TGTGCCAGCAGCGCGACAGGCCTGAGCTCCTACGAGCAGTACTTC. Its translation: CASSATGLSSYEQYF.